The 26 T cell receptor beta chains below all came from one sample that was sequenced in a study of tumor and adjacent non-tumor tissue in lung cancer. A modified ARM-PCR protocol with three rounds of nested PCR amplified TCRbeta. Using its own MiXCR run on the multiplex PCR reads, TCRdb lists one record per CDR3 protein. The table records 70,000 to 80,000 distinct CDR3 sequences, 55% to 80% of them present only once. No cell sorting was done before RNA was extracted from the tissue. The material sequenced was lung tumor tissue. The receptors originated from a woman aged 35 to 49 with non-small cell lung cancer.

The CDR3 is CASSLHGDSYEQFF. CDR3 bases: TGTGCCAGCAGCTTGCATGGGGACTCCTACGAGCAGTTCTTC. This sequence joins TRBV5-6 and TRBJ2-7; D is perhaps TRBD2 (6 bases). The DNA end favors TRBJ2-1, so the J call may be wrong. CDR3 length equals 14 residues. Germline CDR1 reads SGHDT; CDR2 reads YYEEEE.

As regards this clonotype: The conserved phenylalanine or tryptophan is not found at the CDR3 terminus, so this likely reflects a read error. This sequence joins TRBV11-2 and TRBJ1-6, with D tentatively TRBD1 (5 bases). The CDR3 runs to 14 residues. Germline V gene lookup returns CDR1 SGHAT and CDR2 FQNNGV. The CDR3 here is CGSSSDRDNSLLHY. DNA of the CDR3: TGTGGCAGCAGCTCCGACAGAGATAATTCACTCCTCCACTAT.

This clonotype has just a few counts. Germline and junction disagree at one end, which may indicate a read error. The chain combines TRBV11-2 with TRBJ1-5, with D perhaps TRBD1 (5 bases). The V gene's germline CDR1 is SGHAT and CDR2 FQNNGV. The CDR3 runs 16 residues. CDR3 protein: CASNPLPQRGGQLQHF. The CDR3 bases are TGTGCCAGCAACCCCCTCCCACAAAGGGGCGGTCAGCTCCAGCATTTT.

This rearrangement joins TRBV6-2 or TRBV6-3 to TRBJ2-7; D unresolved. The V end lost 5 bases, the J end lost 2 bases, and 19 bases lay between the germline ends. The germline gives CDR1 MNHEY, CDR2 SVGEGT. The CDR3 runs 16 residues. The CDR3 nucleotides are TGTGCCAGCAGTCCGGAAGTGATGGAACTCACCTACGAGCAGTACTTC. Amino acids: CASSPEVMELTYEQYF.

On this clonotype itself: In this CDR3 the conserved last residue, phenylalanine or tryptophan, is missing, so a read error is likely. The limits of the CDR3 on the DNA are not certain, so only TCRdb's listed CDR3 is given. The chain recombines TRBV11-2 with TRBJ2-3; the table's D call of TRBD2 was not tested on the DNA. With termini counted, the CDR3 has 17 amino acids. Germline CDR1 is SGHAT and CDR2 is FQNNGV. This chain's CDR3 is CASSLVGGGESTDTQYS.

To note about this clonotype: At one end, the junction sequence differs from germline, possibly due to a read error. The chain recombines TRBV11-2 with TRBJ2-1; TRBD2 aligns across 10 bases. Germline CDR1 is SGHAT and CDR2 is FQNNGV. The CDR3 is 14 amino acids. The CDR3 loop reads CASNWTSGNNGQFF. CDR3 nucleotide sequence: TGTGCCAGCAACTGGACTAGCGGTAACAATGGGCAGTTCTTC.

The chain joins TRBV6-5 to TRBJ2-1, with 9 positions matching TRBD2. This CDR3 is 15 amino acids long. Germline loops: CDR1 MNHEY, CDR2 SVGAGI. The junction had 13 bases not matched to a gene; V was cut back by 3 bases and J by 13 bases. The CDR3 reads CASSYGTSSYIEQFF. The DNA for the CDR3 is TGTGCCAGCAGTTATGGGACTAGCAGCTACATTGAACAGTTCTTC.

V and J are TRBV11-1 and TRBJ2-2; 10 bases are shared with TRBD1. Trimming took 5 bases from V and 6 from J; bases not matched to a gene: 6. CDR1 SGHAT and CDR2 FQDESV come from the germline V gene (reference sequence). There are 15 residues in the CDR3. CDR3 protein: CASSTRDRGPGELFF. DNA for the CDR3: TGTGCCAGCAGCACAAGGGACAGGGGACCCGGGGAGCTGTTTTTT.

About this clonotype: One end of the junction is discordant with germline, which a read error may explain. The chain recombines TRBV5-1 with TRBJ2-3; TRBD2 aligns across 14 bases. The CDR3 runs to 19 residues. Germline CDR1 reads SGHRS; CDR2 reads YFSETQ. CDR3 loop: CVSRNPWTSGGTSTDTKYF. The CDR3 coding sequence is TGCGTCAGCAGGAATCCATGGACTAGCGGGGGGACTAGCACAGATACGAAGTATTTT.

This clonotype appeared a single time. One end of the junction varies from germline; a read error may be responsible. V and J are TRBV28 and TRBJ2-5, with a tentative D call TRBD2 (5 bases). The V gene's germline CDR1 is MDHEN and CDR2 SYDVKM. This CDR3 has 14 residues. This chain's CDR3 is CASSLRTGEETQYF. The CDR3 DNA reads as TGTGCAAGCAGTCTTCGGACTGGGGAAGAGACCCAGTACTTC.

About this clonotype itself: A junction boundary mismatches the germline segment, possibly from a read error. V usage is TRBV6-4 and J usage is TRBJ2-3; 10 bases are shared with TRBD2. The CDR3 length is 14 residues. Germline-derived CDR1 and CDR2 are MRHNA and SNTAGT. As DNA, the CDR3 is TGTGCCAGCAGTGAGAGCGGGGGGGCAGATACGCATTATTTT. This codes for CASSESGGADTHYF.

For this clonotype: The junction shows a germline mismatch at one end, possibly a read error. The genes are TRBV11-2 and TRBJ2-3; D possibly corresponds to TRBD2 (6 bases). In germline, CDR1 is SGHAT, CDR2 FQNNGV. The CDR3 has 15 amino acids. The CDR3 is CSSYFGSGTQYTQYF. In nucleotides, the CDR3 is TGTTCCAGCTACTTCGGGTCAGGGACTCAATATACGCAGTATTTT. Looking up the rest from reference TRBV11-2 and TRBJ2-3 gives the full variable domain: EAGVAQSPRYKIIEKRQSVAFWCNPISGHATLYWYQQILGQGPKLLIQFQNNGVVDDSQLPKDRFSAERLKGVDSTLKIQPAKLEDSAVYLCSSYFGSGTQYTQYFGPGTRLTVL.

The DNA for the CDR3 is TGTGCCAGCAGTTTAGTTGACCCCTACGAGCAGTACTTC. Its protein product is CASSLVDPYEQYF. The rearrangement joins TRBV12-3 or TRBV12-4 to TRBJ2-7; D gene unclear. Trimming pared 1 base from V and 2 bases from J, leaving 6 bases between. This CDR3 contains 13 residues.

As concerns this clonotype: This sequence may be a read error, since a much larger clone differs from it by one base. The rearrangement links TRBV7-8 to TRBJ2-3; 14 bases match TRBD2. Germline V CDR1 and CDR2: SGHVS, FQNEAQ. J lost 1 base, V lost 5 bases, and 8 bases had no gene match. This CDR3 spans 18 amino acids. The CDR3 is CASSHRTSGGLGTDTQYF. For the CDR3, the DNA is TGTGCCAGCAGCCATAGGACTAGCGGGGGGCTGGGCACAGATACGCAGTATTTT.

This chain uses TRBV20-1 with TRBJ2-7; a possible D gene is TRBD1 (7 bases). The tail of the sequence fits TRBJ2-4 better, so the J call may be wrong. The CDR3 runs to 16 residues. In germline, CDR1 is DFQATT, CDR2 SNEGSKA (reference sequence). CDR3 DNA sequence: TGCAGTGCCATAAACAGGGGAGGTCGATCCAAAAACATTCAGTACTTC. Protein sequence: CSAINRGGRSKNIQYF.

A word on this clonotype: A read error may account for a junction end that differs from germline. The V and J genes are TRBV24-1 and TRBJ1-6; D not certain. The CDR3 consists of 14 residues. Germline V gives CDR1 KGHDR, CDR2 SFDVKD. CDR3 nucleotides: TGTGCCGCCAGTGAAAGGTGGGATAATTCACCCCTCCACTTT. Its protein product is CAASERWDNSPLHF.

V gene TRBV11-2 combines with J gene TRBJ2-2, with TRBD1 matching over 8 bases. The V segment lost 5 bases and the J segment 8 bases; nucleotides outside the gene matches: 10. This CDR3 region has 15 residues. Germline V gives CDR1 SGHAT, CDR2 FQNNGV. CDR3 DNA: TGTGCCAGCAGCCTAAATTCAGGGGGCTCGGGGGAGCTGTTTTTT. Its protein product is CASSLNSGGSGELFF.

Of note for this clonotype: Being one base from a much bigger clone, this may be a read error. The chain carries TRBV14 and TRBJ1-3, with unresolved D. This CDR3 has 15 amino acids. Germline lookup yields CDR1 SGHDN and CDR2 FVKESK. The CDR3 DNA is TGTGACAGCAGCCTTCTCGAGGGCTCTGGAAACACCATATATTTT. As protein: CDSSLLEGSGNTIYF.

This clonotype was detected only once. Just one base apart from a much larger clone, this may be a read error. The chain uses TRBV7-8 and TRBJ1-2; D may be TRBD1 (6 bases). The CDR3 contains 14 residues. Per germline, CDR1 SGHVS and CDR2 FQNEAQ. The CDR3 sequence: CASNLPSGAGGYTF. DNA of the CDR3: TGTGCCAGCAACTTACCGTCAGGGGCTGGTGGCTACACCTTC.

A note on this clonotype: This may arise from a read error, as a much more abundant clone is one base away. This chain's CDR3 is CTSSPTGSLYEQYF. The CDR3 DNA is TGTACCAGCAGTCCGACAGGTTCCCTCTACGAGCAGTACTTC. The J gene is TRBJ2-7, the V gene TRBV28; a possible D gene is TRBD1 (6 bases). The CDR3 totals 14 residues. Germline V lookup: CDR1 MDHEN, CDR2 SYDVKM.

In this sample, this clonotype turned up many times. The chain links TRBV12-3 or TRBV12-4 to TRBJ1-1; the D is unclear. The CDR3 extends over 15 amino acids. V was cut by 3 bases and J by 0 bases, with 11 bases left in between. CDR3 amino acids: CASSLGGGVNTEAFF. CDR3 nucleotides: TGTGCCAGCAGTTTGGGTGGAGGAGTGAACACTGAAGCTTTCTTT.

As for this clonotype: A read error may be the cause here, since a much bigger clone is one base away. The J gene is TRBJ1-5, the V gene TRBV20-1; D is perhaps TRBD1 (5 bases). Trimming took off 6 bases at V and 8 bases at J, with 26 bases between the two ends. Germline CDR1 DFQATT, CDR2 SNEGSKA (reference sequence). The CDR3 loop spans 16 amino acids. CDR3 bases: TGCAGTGCCATACCCCCCGGACTGCCGCCGGGGGAGCCCCAGCATTTT. This gives the protein CSAIPPGLPPGEPQHF.

The chain recombines TRBV6-1 with TRBJ2-7, with D maybe TRBD2 (5 bases). This CDR3 region has 13 residues. CDR1 MNHNS and CDR2 SASEGT come from the germline V gene. The CDR3 loop reads CVSVGGSSYEQYF. The CDR3 DNA sequence: TGTGTCAGTGTCGGAGGCAGCTCCTACGAGCAGTACTTC.

To note about this clonotype: The CDR3 ends on some other residue instead of the conserved phenylalanine or tryptophan, so this is likely a read error. V and J are TRBV7-8 and TRBJ1-2, with D unclear. Per germline, CDR1 SGHVS and CDR2 FQNEAQ. Trimming took off 5 bases at V and 1 base at J, with 8 bases between the two ends. The CDR3 has 13 residues. The CDR3 loop reads CASSITDNYGYTL. CDR3 DNA sequence: TGTGCCAGCAGCATCACAGATAACTATGGCTACACCTTA.

On this clonotype: A much larger clone lies one base from this, so it may be a read error. This rearrangement joins TRBV20-1 to TRBJ2-7, with D possibly TRBD1 on 5 matching bases. Deletions cut 7 bases from V and 5 bases from J, with 12 bases between. Looked up from germline, CDR1 is DFQATT and CDR2 is SNEGSKA (reference sequence). The CDR3 totals 11 residues. The CDR3 DNA sequence: TGCAGTGGCCCGACAGAGAACGAGCAGTACTTC. Translation gives CSGPTENEQYF.

This chain links TRBV29-1 with TRBJ2-6; the D is unclear. The germline gives CDR1 SQVTM, CDR2 ANQGSEA. Trimming pared 2 bases from V and 0 bases from J, leaving 8 bases between. The CDR3 has 15 amino acids. CDR3 coding DNA: TGCAGCGTTGAATCATGGGGCTCTGGGGCCAACGTCCTGACTTTC. Encoded protein: CSVESWGSGANVLTF.